One sample yielded the 10 T cell receptor beta chains listed below, sequenced in a study of blood T cells in healthy people across ages. Using a J-beta primer mix together with a sample-barcoded 5' primer, a second PCR was run for roughly 7 to 12 cycles. One entry per CDR3 protein, called by TCRdb with MiXCR from the 5' RACE reads. This sample has around 1,500,000 distinct CDR3 sequences; 28% occur once, and the top ten carry 7.7%. Sequenced sample: blood. These receptor sequences come from a woman between 25 and 40 years old in good health.

The chain couples TRBV6-1 to TRBJ1-4; a possible D gene is TRBD1 (6 bases). Germline V CDR1 and CDR2: MNHNS, SASEGT. Trimming cost V 4 bases and J 7 bases, with 16 bases left between them. The CDR3 totals 15 residues. The CDR3 is CASSGLGGLSEKLFF. CDR3 in DNA: TGTGCCAGCAGTGGGCTCGGGGGGCTAAGTGAAAAACTGTTTTTT.

This clonotype was observed a few times. The J gene is TRBJ2-5, the V gene TRBV5-1; 8 bases agree with TRBD2. After removal of 5 bases from V and 2 bases from J, the junction contained 5 bases not matched to a gene. The CDR3 contains 14 residues. CDR1 is SGHRS, CDR2 YFSETQ, per germline. The CDR3 DNA reads as TGCGCCAGCAGACTGGGGACTAGACAAGAGACCCAGTACTTC. Its protein product is CASRLGTRQETQYF.

DNA for the CDR3: TGTGCCACCAAGGACAGGCTTAACAATGAGCAGTTCTTC. It encodes CATKDRLNNEQFF. The chain couples TRBV24-1 to TRBJ2-1; 7 nucleotides align to TRBD1. The CDR3 spans 13 residues. V lost 8 bases and J lost 5; bases outside the gene matches: 5. Germline CDR1 and CDR2: KGHDR and SFDVKD.

This clonotype was observed a handful of times. The CDR3 coding sequence is TGTGCCAGCAGCCACGGGACTAGCGGGGGGGCGTATACGCAGTATTTT. This gives the protein CASSHGTSGGAYTQYF. This rearrangement joins TRBV3-1 to TRBJ2-3; 16 nucleotides align to TRBD2. The germline V gene encodes CDR1 LGHDT and CDR2 YNNKEL (reference sequence). After removal of 3 bases from V and 7 bases from J, the junction contained 4 bases not matched to a gene. This CDR3 contains 16 residues.

V is TRBV20-1 and J is TRBJ2-4; no definite D call. The germline V gene has CDR1 DFQATT and CDR2 SNEGSKA (reference sequence). V was pared by 0 bases and J by 14 bases, with 17 bases between. There are 13 residues in the CDR3. CDR3 nucleotide sequence: TGCAGTGCTAGAGATCCGGACCTAGTAGTGGAGTACTTC. Translation gives CSARDPDLVVEYF.

This clonotype was picked up many times. The genes are TRBV9 and TRBJ1-6, with D tentatively TRBD1 (6 bases). The CDR3 is 14 amino acids. The germline V and J ends were trimmed by 5 bases and 4 bases, with 10 bases remaining between them. Germline lookup yields CDR1 SGDLS and CDR2 YYNGEE. The CDR3 reads CASSAGQYNSPLHF. The CDR3 DNA reads TGTGCCAGCAGTGCAGGACAGTATAATTCACCCCTCCACTTT.

The chain combines TRBV11-2 with TRBJ2-3, with TRBD1 identical over 9 bases. CDR3 length equals 16 residues. Germline V gene lookup returns CDR1 SGHAT and CDR2 FQNNGV. Unmatched junction bases numbered 9, after V lost 4 bases and J lost 4 bases. As DNA, the CDR3 is TGTGCCAGCAGCTCCGGGACAGGGTATAGCCCAGATACGCAGTATTTT. Amino acid sequence: CASSSGTGYSPDTQYF.

CDR3 sequence: CASSIEGGNQPQHF. CDR3 nucleotides: TGTGCCAGTAGTATCGAGGGGGGGAATCAGCCCCAGCATTTT. This rearrangement joins TRBV19 to TRBJ1-5; possibly TRBD1 for D (6 bases). CDR3 length equals 14 residues. Trimming took off 3 bases at V and 4 bases at J, with 10 bases between the two ends. Germline CDR1 and CDR2: LNHDA and SQIVND (reference sequence).

The chain joins TRBV10-3 to TRBJ2-1; TRBD2 agrees at 12 bases. The V gene's germline CDR1 is ENHRY and CDR2 SYGVKD. Trimming took 8 bases from V and 2 from J; bases not matched to a gene: 4. This CDR3 contains 15 residues. CDR3 protein: CAIGLAGRTYNEQFF. The CDR3 region has the DNA TGTGCCATCGGACTAGCGGGGAGAACCTACAATGAGCAGTTCTTC.

The table lists this clonotype with many counts. One end of the junction varies from germline; a read error may be responsible. J is TRBJ2-3 and V is TRBV5-1; D possibly corresponds to TRBD1 (6 bases). The CDR3 covers 13 residues. CDR1 is SGHRS and CDR2 is YFSETQ in the germline V gene. CDR3 DNA: TGTGCCAGCAGCTTAGGGGGTCCAGATACGCAGTATTTT. Encoded protein: CASSLGGPDTQYF.